This T cell receptor beta chain appears in the sequencing data of a study of long-term antiretroviral therapy in people with HIV. Study conclusions and caveats: The repertoire was dominated at all time points by clones expanded before ART.

Between the trimmed V and J ends, which lost 3 bases and 7 bases, there was a span of 15 bases. The CDR3 contains 14 residues. Germline loops: CDR1 SEHNR, CDR2 FQNEAQ (reference sequence). Concerning this clone itself: Antigen unknown.

An immunoSEQ assay, version v3.0, was performed at survey level. Libraries were prepared by immunoSEQ multiplex PCR; TCRdb keeps only in-frame clonotypes and omits some of them. The sample contains 36,000 or so clones, roughly 82% of which appear only once. This chain links TRBV7-9 with TRBJ1-1, with D uncertain. Material: unsorted PBMCs, obtained 0.6 years after starting antiretroviral therapy. This clonotype originated in a man younger than 30 with HIV. The CDR3 DNA sequence: TGTGCCAGCAGCTTTCCGGACGGCCTCGTTGAAGCTTTCTTT. It specifies CASSFPDGLVEAFF.